The rows below give T cell receptor beta chains drawn from one sample of a study of T cells in Graves' hyperthyroidism and ophthalmopathy. From the multiplex PCR reads, TCRdb called clonotypes with MiXCR, one entry per CDR3 protein. In the table there are some 600,000 distinct CDR3 sequences, approximately 15% of which are singletons. Source material: blood. These receptor sequences come from a woman aged 25-40 years with Graves' hyperthyroidism that later progressed to Graves' ophthalmopathy. Both conserved end residues are part of each CDR3. Each record gives: D gene, clone size, J gene, V gene, CDR3 protein, CDR3 DNA. The D gene is left open where the match is weak. Clone size is not always given. Where it is, it says once, few, many or a class for expanded clones.

NA	NA	TRBJ2-5	TRBV7-2	CASREQGSANQETQYF	TGTGCCAGCAGGGAACAGGGTAGCGCCAACCAAGAGACCCAGTACTTC
NA	many	TRBJ2-7	TRBV11-2	CASSLNQDLSSYEQYF	TGTGCCAGCAGCTTAAACCAGGATCTCAGCTCCTACGAGCAGTACTTC
NA	few	TRBJ1-1	TRBV11-2	CASSVRHETEAFF	TGTGCCAGCAGCGTGAGACATGAAACTGAAGCTTTCTTT
TRBD2	NA	TRBJ2-1	TRBV18	CASSPPSGNNEQFF	TGTGCCAGCTCACCACCGAGCGGGAACAATGAGCAGTTCTTC
TRBD1	NA	TRBJ2-5	TRBV7-9	CASRPDRKVQETQYF	TGTGCCAGCAGACCGGACAGGAAAGTGCAAGAGACCCAGTACTTC
NA	many	TRBJ1-1	TRBV30	CAWNGRSPSEAFF	TGTGCCTGGAATGGGCGGTCACCATCTGAAGCTTTCTTT
TRBD1	many	TRBJ2-2	TRBV11-2	CASSTARDRLFF	TGTGCCAGCAGCACGGCGAGGGACAGGCTGTTTTTT
NA	many	TRBJ2-1	TRBV6-1	CASRKRLEGVDEQFF	TGTGCCAGCAGAAAGCGGTTAGAAGGAGTCGATGAGCAGTTCTTC
NA	NA	TRBJ2-5	TRBV7-9	CASSFPGGVKETQYF	TGTGCCAGCAGCTTTCCAGGTGGGGTGAAAGAGACCCAGTACTTC
NA	few	TRBJ2-1	TRBV7-2	CASSLTPHSEQFF	TGTGCCAGCAGCTTAACACCCCACAGTGAGCAGTTCTTC
NA	many	TRBJ1-1	TRBV6-2/TRBV6-3	CASSWDGSFQTEAFF	TGTGCCAGCAGTTGGGACGGTTCGTTTCAGACTGAAGCTTTCTTT
NA	NA	TRBJ2-3	TRBV11-3	CASSYGVGTDTQYF	TGTGCCAGCAGCTACGGGGTCGGCACAGATACGCAGTATTTT
NA	NA	TRBJ1-3	TRBV6-2/TRBV6-3	CASSYSTGHGNTIYF	TGTGCCAGCAGTTACTCGACGGGACACGGAAACACCATATATTTT
NA	many	TRBJ1-5	TRBV7-8	CASSVSRGINQPQHF	TGTGCCAGCAGCGTGTCCAGGGGCATTAATCAGCCCCAGCATTTT
TRBD1	few	TRBJ2-7	TRBV6-2/TRBV6-3	CASTNTGGSSYEQYF	TGTGCCAGCACCAACACAGGGGGCAGCTCCTACGAGCAGTACTTC
NA	NA	TRBJ2-5	TRBV2	CASGEPGRETQYF	TGTGCCAGCGGGGAACCGGGTAGGGAGACCCAGTACTTC
NA	many	TRBJ1-5	TRBV6-6	CASSYSQRYRYSNQPQHF	TGTGCCAGCAGTTACTCACAGCGTTATAGATATAGCAATCAGCCCCAGCATTTT
TRBD2	NA	TRBJ2-1	TRBV24-1	CATSSGVYNEQFF	TGTGCCACTTCTAGCGGGGTTTACAATGAGCAGTTCTTC
TRBD2	few	TRBJ2-1	TRBV4-2	CASSQRAGEGYNEQFF	TGTGCCAGCAGCCAGCGAGCGGGAGAAGGGTACAATGAGCAGTTCTTC
NA	NA	TRBJ2-1	TRBV9	CASSGKDKRRVSYNEQFF	TGTGCCAGCAGCGGTAAGGACAAAAGACGGGTCTCCTACAATGAGCAGTTCTTC
NA	few	TRBJ2-1	TRBV9	CASSVGQGQFF	TGTGCCAGCAGCGTAGGACAAGGGCAGTTCTTC
NA	few	TRBJ1-2	TRBV4-1	CASSPPEGTTHGYTF	TGCGCCAGCAGCCCCCCAGAGGGGACAACGCATGGCTACACCTTC
NA	many	TRBJ2-6	TRBV2	CASSVRRSAGANVLTF	TGTGCCAGCAGTGTACGCAGGTCGGCTGGGGCCAACGTCCTGACTTTC
NA	NA	TRBJ2-7	TRBV20-1	CSAIPAADSYEQYF	TGCAGTGCTATTCCCGCGGCTGACTCCTACGAGCAGTACTTC
TRBD1	NA	TRBJ2-6	TRBV28	CASSPRLGTGGDGANVLTF	TGTGCCAGCAGCCCTAGGCTAGGAACAGGGGGCGATGGGGCCAACGTCCTGACTTTC
TRBD1	few	TRBJ1-2	TRBV28	CASSSLGRDRAGDYGYTF	TGTGCCAGCAGTTCTCTAGGTAGAGACAGGGCAGGGGACTATGGCTACACCTTC
NA	many	TRBJ2-7	TRBV6-1	CASSTSGTSTYEQYF	TGTGCCAGCAGTACATCCGGGACATCGACCTACGAGCAGTACTTC
NA	many	TRBJ2-5	TRBV5-6	CASTADPGETQYF	TGTGCCAGCACCGCCGACCCGGGAGAGACCCAGTACTTC
NA	few	TRBJ2-1	TRBV29-1	CSVEAPGAIYNEQFF	TGCAGCGTTGAAGCCCCAGGGGCTATCTACAATGAGCAGTTCTTC
TRBD1	few	TRBJ2-7	TRBV20-1	CSGVTGNSYEQYF	TGCAGTGGGGTGACAGGGAATTCTTACGAGCAGTACTTC
TRBD2	many	TRBJ2-3	TRBV10-3	CAISFTTSGLSTDTQYF	TGTGCCATCAGCTTCACGACTAGCGGACTCAGCACAGATACGCAGTATTTT
TRBD2	few	TRBJ2-2	TRBV20-1	CSARAGGIGELFF	TGCAGTGCTAGAGCGGGGGGAATCGGGGAGCTGTTTTTT
NA	many	TRBJ2-1	TRBV28	CASSPPAYNEQFF	TGTGCCAGCAGTCCTCCTGCCTACAATGAGCAGTTCTTC
NA	many	TRBJ2-5	TRBV6-1	CASSDGGEETQYF	TGTGCCAGCAGTGACGGGGGTGAAGAGACCCAGTACTTC
NA	many	TRBJ1-4	TRBV10-3	CAISKTVGDEKLFF	TGTGCCATCAGTAAGACCGTCGGGGATGAAAAACTGTTTTTT
NA	few	TRBJ2-6	TRBV7-9	CASRGRGTGANVLTF	TGTGCCAGCAGGGGAAGGGGTACTGGGGCCAACGTCCTGACTTTC
NA	many	TRBJ2-3	TRBV19	CATQQGAPLPTDTQYF	TGTGCCACCCAACAAGGGGCCCCGCTACCCACAGATACGCAGTATTTT
NA	many	TRBJ1-2	TRBV19	CASSIVGTINYGYTF	TGTGCCAGTAGTATAGTCGGGACGATTAACTATGGCTACACCTTC
TRBD1	NA	TRBJ2-7	TRBV7-3	CASSSPGQPTEQYF	TGTGCCAGCAGCTCGCCGGGACAGCCCACCGAGCAGTACTTC
NA	many	TRBJ1-2	TRBV29-1	CSVGSIRNYGYTF	TGCAGCGTTGGGTCTATCCGCAACTATGGCTACACCTTC
TRBD1	many	TRBJ2-3	TRBV12-3/TRBV12-4	CASSRRQGRTQYF	TGTGCCAGCAGCCGGCGACAGGGACGCACGCAGTATTTT
NA	many	TRBJ2-1	TRBV7-3	CASSLEGSYNEQFF	TGTGCCAGCAGCTTAGAGGGCTCCTACAATGAGCAGTTCTTC
NA	many	TRBJ1-1	TRBV6-2/TRBV6-3	CASSSDGVTEAFF	TGTGCCAGCAGTTCAGACGGCGTCACTGAAGCTTTCTTT
NA	NA	TRBJ1-1	TRBV10-3	CASNYEAGRRTEAFF	TGTGCCAGCAATTATGAGGCGGGTAGAAGGACTGAAGCTTTCTTT
TRBD1	NA	TRBJ1-1	TRBV7-9	CASREGGQTTEAFF	TGTGCCAGCAGGGAAGGGGGACAGACCACTGAAGCTTTCTTT
TRBD2	NA	TRBJ2-1	TRBV7-3	CASSLLAGGYDEQFF	TGTGCCAGCAGCCTACTAGCGGGTGGGTACGATGAGCAGTTCTTC
NA	many	TRBJ1-2	TRBV29-1	CSAAEDNPANYGYTF	TGCAGCGCAGCGGAGGATAATCCAGCTAACTATGGCTACACCTTC
NA	many	TRBJ2-7	TRBV6-1	CASSELDERSEQYF	TGTGCCAGCAGTGAACTTGACGAGAGGTCCGAGCAGTACTTC
NA	NA	TRBJ2-4	TRBV24-1	CATSGRRNIQYF	TGTGCCACCAGTGGTAGAAGAAACATTCAGTACTTC
TRBD2	NA	TRBJ2-1	TRBV12-3/TRBV12-4	CASSLTLRASGSRTNEQFF	TGTGCCAGCAGTTTGACCCTGCGGGCTAGCGGGAGTCGTACTAATGAGCAGTTCTTC
NA	NA	TRBJ1-5	TRBV6-1	CASSRGGREYNQPQHF	TGTGCCAGCAGTCGGGGGGGGCGTGAGTACAATCAGCCCCAGCATTTT
NA	many	TRBJ2-3	TRBV2	CASRPDTGDTQYF	TGTGCCAGCAGACCGGATACGGGGGATACGCAGTATTTT
TRBD2	many	TRBJ2-1	TRBV30	CAWSLRTSGRGYEQFF	TGTGCCTGGAGTTTAAGGACTAGCGGGAGAGGCTATGAGCAGTTCTTC